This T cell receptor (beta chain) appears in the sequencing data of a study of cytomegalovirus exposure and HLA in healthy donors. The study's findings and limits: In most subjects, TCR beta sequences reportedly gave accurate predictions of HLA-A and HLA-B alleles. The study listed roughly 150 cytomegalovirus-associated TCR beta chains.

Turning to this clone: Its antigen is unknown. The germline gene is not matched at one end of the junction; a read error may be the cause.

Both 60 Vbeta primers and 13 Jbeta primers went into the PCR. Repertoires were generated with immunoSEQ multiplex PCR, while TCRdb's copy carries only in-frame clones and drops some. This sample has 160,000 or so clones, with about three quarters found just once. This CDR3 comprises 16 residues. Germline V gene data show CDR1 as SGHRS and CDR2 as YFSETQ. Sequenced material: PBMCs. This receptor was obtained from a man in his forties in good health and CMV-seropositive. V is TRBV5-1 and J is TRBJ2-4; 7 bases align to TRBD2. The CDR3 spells CASSLGGGTTLNSQYF. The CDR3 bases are TGCGCCAGCAGCTTGGGGGGTGGGACTACACTAAACAGTCAGTACTTC.